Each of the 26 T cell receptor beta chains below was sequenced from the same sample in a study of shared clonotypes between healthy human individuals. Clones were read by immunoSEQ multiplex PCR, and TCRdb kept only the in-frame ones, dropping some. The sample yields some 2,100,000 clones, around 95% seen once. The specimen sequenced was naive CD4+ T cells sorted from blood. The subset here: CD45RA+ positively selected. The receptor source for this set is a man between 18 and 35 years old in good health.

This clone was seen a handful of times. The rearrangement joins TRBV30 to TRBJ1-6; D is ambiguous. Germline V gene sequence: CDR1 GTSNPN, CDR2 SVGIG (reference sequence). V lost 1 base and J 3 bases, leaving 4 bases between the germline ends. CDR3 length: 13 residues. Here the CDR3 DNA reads TGTGCCTGGAGTGGACTCTATAATTCACCCCTCCACTTT. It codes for CAWSGLYNSPLHF.

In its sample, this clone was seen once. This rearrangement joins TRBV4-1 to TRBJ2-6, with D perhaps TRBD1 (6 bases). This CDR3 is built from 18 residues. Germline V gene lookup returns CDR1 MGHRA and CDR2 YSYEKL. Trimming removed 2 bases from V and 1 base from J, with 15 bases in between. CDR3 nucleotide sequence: TGCGCCAGCAGCCAATATCTCGAGACAGGATCTGGGGCCAACGTCCTGACTTTC. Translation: CASSQYLETGSGANVLTF.

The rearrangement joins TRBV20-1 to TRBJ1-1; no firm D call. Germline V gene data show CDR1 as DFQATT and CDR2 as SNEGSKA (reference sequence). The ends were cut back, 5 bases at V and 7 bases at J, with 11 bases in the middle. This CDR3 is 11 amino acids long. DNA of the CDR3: TGCAGTGCTCCCCGGGCCCTTGAAGCTTTCTTT. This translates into CSAPRALEAFF.

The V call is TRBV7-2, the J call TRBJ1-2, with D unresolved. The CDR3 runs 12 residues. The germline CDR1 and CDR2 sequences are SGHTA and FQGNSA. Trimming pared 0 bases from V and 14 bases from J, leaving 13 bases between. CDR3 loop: CASSLAPRTITF. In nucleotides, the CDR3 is TGTGCCAGCAGCTTAGCGCCTAGGACGATTACCTTC.

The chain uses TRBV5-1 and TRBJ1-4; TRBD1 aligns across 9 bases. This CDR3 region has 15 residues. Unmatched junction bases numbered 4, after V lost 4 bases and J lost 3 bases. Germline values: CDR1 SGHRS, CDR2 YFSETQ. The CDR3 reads CASSGTGQPNEKLFF. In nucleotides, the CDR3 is TGCGCCAGCAGCGGGACAGGGCAGCCTAATGAAAAACTGTTTTTT.

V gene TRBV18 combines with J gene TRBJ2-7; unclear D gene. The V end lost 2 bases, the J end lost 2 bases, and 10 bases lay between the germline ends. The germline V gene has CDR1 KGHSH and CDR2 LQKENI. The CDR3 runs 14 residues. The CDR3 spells CASSPYGSTYEQYF. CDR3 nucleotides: TGTGCCAGCTCACCATACGGATCGACCTACGAGCAGTACTTC.

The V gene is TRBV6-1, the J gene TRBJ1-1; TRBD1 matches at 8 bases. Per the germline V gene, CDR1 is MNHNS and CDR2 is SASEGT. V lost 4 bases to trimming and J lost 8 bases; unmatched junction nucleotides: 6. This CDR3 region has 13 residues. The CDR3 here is CASSATGGLEAFF. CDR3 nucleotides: TGTGCCAGCAGTGCAACAGGGGGGCTGGAAGCTTTCTTT.

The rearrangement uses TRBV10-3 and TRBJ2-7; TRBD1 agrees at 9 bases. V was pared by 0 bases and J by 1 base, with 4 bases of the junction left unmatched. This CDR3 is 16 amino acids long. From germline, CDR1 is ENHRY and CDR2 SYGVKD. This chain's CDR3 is CAISESPGQGSYEQYF. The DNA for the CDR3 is TGTGCCATCAGTGAGTCCCCGGGACAGGGATCCTACGAGCAGTACTTC.

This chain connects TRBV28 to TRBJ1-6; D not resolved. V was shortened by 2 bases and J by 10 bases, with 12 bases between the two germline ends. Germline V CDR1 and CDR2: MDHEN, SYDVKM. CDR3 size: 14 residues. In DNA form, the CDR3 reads TGTGCCAGCAGTTTAAGGCAGGTTCCCTCACCCCTCCACTTT. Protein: CASSLRQVPSPLHF.

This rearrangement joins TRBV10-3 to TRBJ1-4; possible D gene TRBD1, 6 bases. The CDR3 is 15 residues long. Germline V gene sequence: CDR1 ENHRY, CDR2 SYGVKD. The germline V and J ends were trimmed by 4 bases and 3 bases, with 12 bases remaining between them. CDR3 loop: CAISALQGPNEKLFF. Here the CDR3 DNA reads TGTGCCATCAGTGCCTTACAGGGCCCTAATGAAAAACTGTTTTTT.

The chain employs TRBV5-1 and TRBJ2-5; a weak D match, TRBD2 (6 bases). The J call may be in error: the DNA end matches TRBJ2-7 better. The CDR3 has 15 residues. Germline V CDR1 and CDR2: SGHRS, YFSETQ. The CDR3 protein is CASSSGIAVPYEQYF. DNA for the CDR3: TGCGCCAGCAGCTCGGGGATAGCGGTTCCCTACGAGCAGTACTTC.

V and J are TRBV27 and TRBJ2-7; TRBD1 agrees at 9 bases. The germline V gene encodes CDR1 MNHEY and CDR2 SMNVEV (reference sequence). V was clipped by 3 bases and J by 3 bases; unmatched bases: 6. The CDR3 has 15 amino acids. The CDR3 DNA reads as TGTGCCAGCAGTTTGGGTGGGACAGGGATCTACGAGCAGTACTTC. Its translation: CASSLGGTGIYEQYF.

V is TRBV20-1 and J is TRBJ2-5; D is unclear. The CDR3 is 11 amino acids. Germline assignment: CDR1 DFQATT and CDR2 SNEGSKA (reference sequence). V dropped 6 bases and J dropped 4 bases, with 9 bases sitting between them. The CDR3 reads CSASWRETQYF. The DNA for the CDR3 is TGCAGTGCCTCATGGAGAGAGACCCAGTACTTC.

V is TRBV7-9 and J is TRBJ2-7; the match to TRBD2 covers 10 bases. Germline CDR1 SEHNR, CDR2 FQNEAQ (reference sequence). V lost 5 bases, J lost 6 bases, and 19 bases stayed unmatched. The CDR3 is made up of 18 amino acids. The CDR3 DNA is TGTGCCAGCAGCCCCACTTTCTCCCCTAGCGGGAGCAATGTCGAGCAGTACTTC. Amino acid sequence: CASSPTFSPSGSNVEQYF.

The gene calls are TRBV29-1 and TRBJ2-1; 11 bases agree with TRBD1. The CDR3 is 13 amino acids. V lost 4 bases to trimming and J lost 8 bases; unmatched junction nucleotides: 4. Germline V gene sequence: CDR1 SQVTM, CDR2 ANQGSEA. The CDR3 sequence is CSVAGQGGDEQFF. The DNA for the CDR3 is TGCAGCGTTGCGGGACAGGGGGGTGATGAGCAGTTCTTC.

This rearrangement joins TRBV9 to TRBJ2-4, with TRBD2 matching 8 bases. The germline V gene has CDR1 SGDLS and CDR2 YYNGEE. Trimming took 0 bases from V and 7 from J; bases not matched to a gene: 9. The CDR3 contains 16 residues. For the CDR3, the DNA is TGTGCCAGCAGCGTAGATCCAGCGGGAGTTGGGAACATTCAGTACTTC. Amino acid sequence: CASSVDPAGVGNIQYF.

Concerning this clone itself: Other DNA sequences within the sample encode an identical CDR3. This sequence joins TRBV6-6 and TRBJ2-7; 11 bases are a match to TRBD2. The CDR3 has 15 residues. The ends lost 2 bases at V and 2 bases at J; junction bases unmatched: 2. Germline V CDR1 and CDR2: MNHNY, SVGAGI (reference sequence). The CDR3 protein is CASSYGTSGPYEQYF. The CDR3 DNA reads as TGTGCCAGCAGTTACGGGACTAGCGGACCCTACGAGCAGTACTTC.

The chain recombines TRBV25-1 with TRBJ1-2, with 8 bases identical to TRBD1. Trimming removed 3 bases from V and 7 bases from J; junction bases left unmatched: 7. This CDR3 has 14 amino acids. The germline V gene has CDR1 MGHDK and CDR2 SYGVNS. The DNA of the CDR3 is TGTGCCAGCAGTGACATTGGACAGGGACCTGGCTACACCTTC. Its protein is CASSDIGQGPGYTF.

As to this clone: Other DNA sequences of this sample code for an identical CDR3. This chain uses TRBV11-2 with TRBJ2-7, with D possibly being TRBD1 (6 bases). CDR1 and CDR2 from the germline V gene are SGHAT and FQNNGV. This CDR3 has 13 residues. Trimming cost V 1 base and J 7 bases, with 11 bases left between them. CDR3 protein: CASSLVAGVEQYF. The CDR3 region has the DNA TGTGCCAGCAGCTTAGTGGCAGGGGTTGAGCAGTACTTC.

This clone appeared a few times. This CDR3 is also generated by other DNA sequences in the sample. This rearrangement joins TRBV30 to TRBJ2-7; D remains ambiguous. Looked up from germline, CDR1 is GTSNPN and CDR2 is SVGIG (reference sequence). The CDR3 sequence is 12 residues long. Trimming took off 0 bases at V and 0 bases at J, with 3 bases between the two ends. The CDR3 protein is CAWSVGSYEQYF. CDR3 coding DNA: TGTGCCTGGAGTGTAGGCTCCTACGAGCAGTACTTC. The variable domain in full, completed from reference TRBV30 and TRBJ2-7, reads SQTIHQWPATLVQPVGSPLSLECTVEGTSNPNLYWYRQAAGRGLQLLFYSVGIGQISSEVPQNLSASRPQDRQFILSSKKLLLSDSGFYLCAWSVGSYEQYFGPGTRLTVT.

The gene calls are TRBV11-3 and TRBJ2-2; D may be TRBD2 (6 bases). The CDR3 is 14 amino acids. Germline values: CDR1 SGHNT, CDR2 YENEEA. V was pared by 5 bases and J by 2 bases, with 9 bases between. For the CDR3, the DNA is TGTGCCAGCAGCGGGAGGCCCAACACCGGGGAGCTGTTTTTT. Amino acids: CASSGRPNTGELFF.

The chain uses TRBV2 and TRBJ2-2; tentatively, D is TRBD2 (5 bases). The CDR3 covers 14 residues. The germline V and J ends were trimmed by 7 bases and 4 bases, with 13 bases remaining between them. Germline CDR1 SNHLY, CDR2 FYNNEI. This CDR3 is CASKERYLTGELFF. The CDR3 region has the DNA TGTGCCAGCAAGGAGCGGTATCTCACCGGGGAGCTGTTTTTT.

CDR3 sequence (DNA): TGTGCCAGCAGTGAGAATATGGGGAACACCATATATTTT. This encodes CASSENMGNTIYF. The V and J genes are TRBV25-1 and TRBJ1-3; unclear D gene. V shed 3 bases and J shed 7 bases, with 10 bases lying between them. Per the germline V gene, CDR1 is MGHDK and CDR2 is SYGVNS. The length of the CDR3 is 13 residues.

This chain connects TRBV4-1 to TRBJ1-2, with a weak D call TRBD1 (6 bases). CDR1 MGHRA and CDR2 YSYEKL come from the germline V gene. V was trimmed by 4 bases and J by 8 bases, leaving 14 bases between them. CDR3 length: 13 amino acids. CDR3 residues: CASSLAGAKGYTF. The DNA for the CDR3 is TGCGCCAGCAGCCTGGCGGGGGCGAAGGGCTACACCTTC.

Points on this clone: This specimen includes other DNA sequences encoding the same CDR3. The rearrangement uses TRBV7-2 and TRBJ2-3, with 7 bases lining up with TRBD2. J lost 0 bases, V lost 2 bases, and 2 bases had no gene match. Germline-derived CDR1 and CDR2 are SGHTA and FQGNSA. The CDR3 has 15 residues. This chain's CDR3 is CASSLTSVSTDTQYF. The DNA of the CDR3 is TGTGCCAGCAGCTTAACTAGCGTGAGCACAGATACGCAGTATTTT.

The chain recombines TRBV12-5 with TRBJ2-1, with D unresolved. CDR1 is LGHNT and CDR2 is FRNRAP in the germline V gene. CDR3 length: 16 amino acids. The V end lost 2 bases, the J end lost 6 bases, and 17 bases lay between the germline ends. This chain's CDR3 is CASGLRSGSLPNEQFF. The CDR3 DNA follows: TGTGCTAGTGGTTTGAGATCCGGGTCCCTCCCCAATGAGCAGTTCTTC.